One and the same sample provided the 18 T cell receptor beta chains below, sequenced in a study of follicular helper T cells after annual influenza vaccination. Time point of the sample: 2015-2016 season, pre-vaccination. Profiled with immunoSEQ multiplex PCR; TCRdb holds only in-frame clones, not every one. The table records some 9,800 clones, 80% to 85% of them present only once. This material consisted of CXCR5+ CD38- circulating T follicular helper cells from blood, taken on the day of influenza vaccination. The subset: circulating Tfh, non-naive CD4+CXCR5+PD-1+ (ICOS+CD38+ or ICOS-CD38-). All receptors come from an adult who received the influenza vaccine.

This chain links TRBV5-1 with TRBJ2-3, with 7 positions matching TRBD1. V was clipped by 4 bases and J by 6 bases; unmatched bases: 8. Germline CDR1 reads SGHRS; CDR2 reads YFSETQ. The CDR3 is 14 residues long. For the CDR3, the DNA is TGCGCCAGCAGCCGGGACAGAACCAGGGATACGCAGTATTTT. The encoded protein is CASSRDRTRDTQYF.

This clone was detected a few times. CDR3 in DNA: TGTGCCAGCAGCTTAGCGGCCGGGGGCGACGAGCAGTACTTC. Residues: CASSLAAGGDEQYF. V is TRBV7-9 and J is TRBJ2-7; either TRBD1 or TRBD2 may fit D (6 bases each). The CDR3 is made up of 14 amino acids. Trimming removed 0 bases at V and 5 bases at J, with 11 bases between. CDR1 SEHNR and CDR2 FQNEAQ come from the germline V gene (reference sequence).

V and J are TRBV5-8 and TRBJ2-7; TRBD1 aligns across 7 bases. V lost 6 bases and J lost 5; bases outside the gene matches: 11. Germline V gene lookup returns CDR1 SGHTS and CDR2 YDEGEE. The CDR3 loop spans 14 amino acids. CDR3: CASNQIDRAHEQYF. In DNA form, the CDR3 reads TGTGCCAGCAACCAGATCGACAGGGCCCACGAGCAGTACTTC.

This sequence joins TRBV6-6 and TRBJ1-2; D ambiguous. V was trimmed by 11 bases and J by 8 bases, leaving 15 bases between them. The length of the CDR3 is 11 residues. Germline V lookup: CDR1 MNHNY, CDR2 SVGAGI (reference sequence). The chain's CDR3 is CAAEFSRGYTF. The CDR3 bases are TGTGCCGCCGAGTTCTCGCGGGGCTACACCTTC.

The chain couples TRBV5-1 to TRBJ1-4, with D perhaps matching TRBD1 (6 bases). Germline assignment: CDR1 SGHRS and CDR2 YFSETQ. CDR3 length: 16 amino acids. V was clipped by 0 bases and J by 4 bases, with 13 bases between them. In nucleotides, the CDR3 is TGCGCCAGCAGCTTGGCCGGGAGGGGGAGTAATGAAAAACTGTTTTTT. It encodes CASSLAGRGSNEKLFF.

This clone was counted only a few times. CDR3: CASSWGSSRYEQYF. DNA of the CDR3: TGTGCCAGCAGCTGGGGGTCTAGTCGTTACGAGCAGTACTTC. This chain uses TRBV5-6 with TRBJ2-7; perhaps D is TRBD1 or TRBD2 (5 bases each). CDR3 size: 14 residues. Germline CDR1 and CDR2: SGHDT and YYEEEE. The V end was cut by 3 bases, the J end by 4 bases, with 14 bases between.

This chain connects TRBV5-1 to TRBJ2-3; the match to TRBD2 covers 12 bases. Germline V gene data show CDR1 as SGHRS and CDR2 as YFSETQ. CDR3 length equals 19 residues. The trim removed 0 bases at V and 3 bases at J, leaving 11 bases unmatched. The CDR3 sequence: CASSLGSSGLAGRTDTQYF. CDR3 coding DNA: TGCGCCAGCAGCTTGGGTTCTTCGGGACTAGCGGGTCGAACAGATACGCAGTATTTT.

The genes are TRBV19 and TRBJ2-5; D is possibly TRBD1 (6 bases). Trimming shortened V by 6 bases and J by 5 bases, and 16 bases separated the two germline ends. The CDR3 is 14 residues long. Per germline, CDR1 LNHDA and CDR2 SQIVND (reference sequence). CDR3 coding DNA: TGTGCCAGTAGCACTACCCCCAGGGGCGAGACCCAGTACTTC. Residues: CASSTTPRGETQYF.

The chain uses TRBV10-3 and TRBJ2-5, with D perhaps TRBD1 (6 bases). Germline V gene lookup returns CDR1 ENHRY and CDR2 SYGVKD. Trimming cost V 2 bases and J 1 base, with 8 bases left between them. This CDR3 is built from 14 residues. CDR3 sequence (DNA): TGTGCCATCAGTGAGGGGGACACCCAAGAGACCCAGTACTTC. Protein sequence: CAISEGDTQETQYF.

This clone was seen a few times. V and J are TRBV4-1 and TRBJ1-5; D remains unclear. V lost 2 bases and J lost 4, with 9 bases in between. The CDR3 spans 14 residues. CDR1 and CDR2 from the germline V gene are MGHRA and YSYEKL. The CDR3 coding sequence is TGCGCCAGCAGCCAATATGGACTGAATCAGCCCCAGCATTTT. This sequence encodes CASSQYGLNQPQHF.

The chain combines TRBV15 with TRBJ2-3; 10 bases are shared with TRBD2. V gave up 3 bases and J gave up 5 bases; unmatched junction bases: 5. Germline CDR1 reads LNHNV; CDR2 reads YYDKDF (reference sequence). The CDR3 extends over 15 amino acids. Here the CDR3 reads CATSSPGLALDTQYF. The CDR3 DNA reads TGTGCCACCAGCAGCCCGGGACTAGCGTTAGATACGCAGTATTTT.

CDR3: CAISERVPETQYF. CDR3 DNA: TGTGCCATCAGTGAAAGGGTGCCAGAGACCCAGTACTTC. The rearrangement uses TRBV10-3 and TRBJ2-5; D gene ambiguous. The CDR3 totals 13 residues. Germline V gene data show CDR1 as ENHRY and CDR2 as SYGVKD. V was trimmed by 3 bases and J by 4 bases, leaving 9 bases between them.

The V gene is TRBV28, the J gene TRBJ1-1; D gene ambiguous. Germline V gives CDR1 MDHEN, CDR2 SYDVKM. The CDR3 runs 14 residues. V shed 5 bases and J shed 6 bases, with 16 bases lying between them. The CDR3 DNA reads TGTGCCAGCAGTCTACCCCGGAGGCCACCTGAAGCTTTCTTT. Its protein product is CASSLPRRPPEAFF.

The chain uses TRBV18 and TRBJ2-3; 8 bases align to TRBD2. V lost 2 bases and J lost 0; bases outside the gene matches: 4. The CDR3 loop spans 16 amino acids. Germline-derived CDR1 and CDR2 are KGHSH and LQKENI. The CDR3 nucleotides read TGTGCCAGCTCACCATCACGGGAGGGTAGCACAGATACGCAGTATTTT. Translation: CASSPSREGSTDTQYF.

The chain carries TRBV30 and TRBJ2-4; no reliable D call. This CDR3 contains 14 residues. Germline CDR1 GTSNPN, CDR2 SVGIG (reference sequence). V lost 8 bases and J lost 1, with 15 bases in between. The CDR3 sequence: CALESLGAKNIQYF. DNA for the CDR3: TGTGCCCTGGAGTCGCTGGGGGCCAAAAACATTCAGTACTTC.

V usage is TRBV28 and J usage is TRBJ1-2, with 8 bases fitting TRBD1. This CDR3 is built from 14 residues. Per the germline V gene, CDR1 is MDHEN and CDR2 is SYDVKM. The junction had 5 bases not matched to a gene; V was cut back by 6 bases and J by 2 bases. The CDR3 bases are TGTGCCAGCAGACAACAGGGGGTAAACTATGGCTACACCTTC. Protein sequence: CASRQQGVNYGYTF.

This chain connects TRBV6-1 to TRBJ1-4, with TRBD1 matching 7 bases. The CDR3 loop spans 15 amino acids. Unmatched junction bases numbered 8, after V lost 6 bases and J lost 4 bases. Germline loops: CDR1 MNHNS, CDR2 SASEGT. The CDR3 DNA follows: TGTGCCAGCAGGGGGGGACAGACCGATAATGAAAAACTGTTTTTT. As protein: CASRGGQTDNEKLFF.

V usage is TRBV4-1 and J usage is TRBJ2-7, with a possible D match to TRBD1 (6 bases). This CDR3 region has 15 residues. Germline-derived CDR1 and CDR2 are MGHRA and YSYEKL. The ends were cut back, 0 bases at V and 7 bases at J, with 16 bases in the middle. CDR3 protein: CASSQDLAGVGEQYF. CDR3 nucleotides: TGCGCCAGCAGCCAAGATCTGGCAGGGGTTGGGGAGCAGTACTTC.